This TCR beta chain stems from a study of blood T cells in healthy people across ages. Notes on the study in general: In long-lived donors, naive CD4+ cell counts and diversity exceeded those of aged donors. Observed TCR beta diversity per million T cells went down as age went up. This fall followed a roughly linear course with age.

With a J-beta primer mix and a sample-barcoded 5' primer, a second PCR ran about 7 to 12 cycles. TCRdb called the 5' RACE reads again in MiXCR, with one record for every CDR3 protein. The table lists 1.5 million or so distinct CDR3 sequences, roughly 40% of them singletons. V was clipped by 3 bases and J by 2 bases, with 14 bases between them. Germline-derived CDR1 and CDR2 are DFQATT and SNEGSKA (reference sequence). This CDR3 comprises 14 residues. In this sample, this clonotype turned up a few times. Its antigen remains unidentified. The chain uses TRBV20-1 and TRBJ2-7; maybe TRBD1 (6 bases). The TCR originated in a woman under 30 in good health. The source material was blood. The CDR3 bases are TGCAGTGCTAGCCTGCCGGGACACCCCTACGAGCAGTACTTC. Residues: CSASLPGHPYEQYF.